The 15 T cell receptor beta chains below all came from one sample that was sequenced in a study of blood T cell repertoires in COVID-19. Profiling relied on immunoSEQ multiplex PCR, and the TCRdb table lists in-frame clones only, not all of them. The sample contains about 270,000 clones, 91% of which appear only once. Sequenced material: peripheral blood. Receptor source: a person between 18 and 30 years old with COVID-19, enrolled during active disease.

The chain combines TRBV4-1 with TRBJ2-1; D is possibly TRBD2 (6 bases). Germline CDR1 reads MGHRA; CDR2 reads YSYEKL. Trimming cost V 0 bases and J 6 bases, with 12 bases left between them. CDR3 length equals 15 residues. The DNA for the CDR3 is TGCGCCAGCAGCCAAGAACGACTAGGGGTCAATGAGCAGTTCTTC. The encoded protein is CASSQERLGVNEQFF.

This chain links TRBV29-1 with TRBJ2-5, with D unresolved. The CDR3 spans 14 residues. The V end lost 2 bases, the J end lost 0 bases, and 10 bases lay between the germline ends. Germline loops: CDR1 SQVTM, CDR2 ANQGSEA. CDR3 DNA sequence: TGCAGCGTTGAACAGGCCTACTACCAAGAGACCCAGTACTTC. Its protein is CSVEQAYYQETQYF.

This clone was counted between two and nine times. The rearrangement links TRBV7-8 to TRBJ2-7; the D gene is possibly TRBD1 (6 bases). The CDR3 length is 15 residues. Germline V gene data show CDR1 as SGHVS and CDR2 as FQNEAQ. V was cut by 6 bases and J by 0 bases, with 15 bases left in between. The CDR3 DNA follows: TGTGCCAGCAGTTTCCGGGACACACGCTCCTACGAGCAGTACTTC. This sequence encodes CASSFRDTRSYEQYF.

The V and J genes are TRBV5-1 and TRBJ2-2; 11 positions agree with TRBD2. CDR3 length: 17 amino acids. J gave up 1 base and V 1 base, and 3 bases lay outside the gene matches. CDR1 SGHRS and CDR2 YFSETQ come from the germline V gene. CDR3 DNA: TGCGCCAGCAGCTTGAGTCTAGCGGGAGGGAACACCGGGGAGCTGTTTTTT. Encoded protein: CASSLSLAGGNTGELFF.

The V and J genes are TRBV2 and TRBJ1-4, with 7 bases that match TRBD1. V dropped 7 bases and J dropped 3; count of bases not matched to a gene: 11. The length of the CDR3 is 16 residues. Germline V gene sequence: CDR1 SNHLY, CDR2 FYNNEI. The CDR3 sequence is CASIDAIGQANEKLFF. The CDR3 coding sequence is TGTGCCAGCATCGACGCCATTGGACAGGCTAATGAAAAACTGTTTTTT.

The chain carries TRBV19 and TRBJ1-5, with TRBD1 matching over 12 bases. V shed 7 bases, J shed 7 bases, and the junction held 11 bases outside the gene matches. This CDR3 region has 16 residues. Germline V CDR1 and CDR2: LNHDA, SQIVND (reference sequence). The CDR3 protein is CASNLLGQGAGQPQHF. CDR3 coding DNA: TGTGCCAGTAACCTTCTGGGACAGGGGGCAGGACAGCCCCAGCATTTT.

J is TRBJ1-6 and V is TRBV6-5, with 9 positions matching TRBD1. Germline CDR1 MNHEY, CDR2 SVGAGI. The CDR3 contains 14 residues. The trim removed 6 bases at V and 16 bases at J, leaving 13 bases unmatched. This CDR3 is CASSKWTGEGGLHF. DNA for the CDR3: TGTGCCAGCAGCAAATGGACAGGGGAAGGGGGACTCCACTTT.

This chain links TRBV3-1 (or the pseudogene TRBV3-2) with TRBJ2-5; D may be TRBD1 (5 bases). The CDR3 totals 14 residues. V lost 6 bases to trimming and J lost 2 bases, with 13 bases between them. Germline V CDR1 and CDR2: LGHDT, YNNKEL (reference sequence). In nucleotides, the CDR3 is TGTGCCAGCAGAAGGGGCAGCTTGCAAGAGACCCAGTACTTC. Protein: CASRRGSLQETQYF.

The chain has TRBV4-2 and TRBJ2-3, with 7 bases that match TRBD1. The CDR3 runs 16 residues. Germline V lookup: CDR1 LGHNA, CDR2 YNFKEQ. Trimming removed 0 bases from V and 6 bases from J; junction bases left unmatched: 9. CDR3 nucleotides: TGTGCCAGCAGCCAAGATGATGAGGGGGCATATGATACGCAGTATTTT. Amino acids: CASSQDDEGAYDTQYF.

The chain recombines TRBV29-1 with TRBJ2-3, with 7 positions matching TRBD2. In germline, CDR1 is SQVTM, CDR2 ANQGSEA. The CDR3 spans 17 residues. V lost 5 bases to trimming and J lost 4 bases; unmatched junction nucleotides: 18. CDR3 DNA: TGCAGCGTTCTGCCCCGCGGGAGAAACCTTTGGGCAGATACGCAGTATTTT. Amino acids: CSVLPRGRNLWADTQYF.

This clone appeared once. CDR3 sequence: CASTADNLEQFF. Here the CDR3 DNA reads TGTGCCAGCACCGCCGACAACCTTGAGCAGTTCTTC. This chain uses TRBV2 with TRBJ2-1; no definite D call. This CDR3 region has 12 residues. CDR1 is SNHLY and CDR2 is FYNNEI in the germline V gene. Trimming took 7 bases from V and 9 from J, leaving 13 bases between them. Using reference TRBV2 and TRBJ2-1 for the parts outside the CDR3, the full variable domain is EPEVTQTPSHQVTQMGQEVILRCVPISNHLYFYWYRQILGQKVEFLVSFYNNEISEKSEIFDDQFSVERPDGSNFTLKIRSTKLEDSAMYFCASTADNLEQFFGPGTRLTVL.

The chain recombines TRBV4-1 with TRBJ2-7; TRBD1 matches at 7 bases. Trimming removed 4 bases from V and 2 bases from J; junction bases left unmatched: 14. Germline V lookup: CDR1 MGHRA, CDR2 YSYEKL. This CDR3 spans 17 amino acids. CDR3 in DNA: TGCGCCAGCAGCCGCGAGGGGGCGGGCTCATTCACCTACGAGCAGTACTTC. It codes for CASSREGAGSFTYEQYF.

V is TRBV24-1 and J is TRBJ2-1, with D perhaps TRBD1 (6 bases). Germline CDR1 is KGHDR and CDR2 is SFDVKD. The CDR3 sequence is 15 residues long. V lost 3 bases and J 5 bases, leaving 13 bases between the germline ends. CDR3 in DNA: TGTGCCACCAGTGATCGGAGGACAGAGGACAATGAGCAGTTCTTC. It encodes CATSDRRTEDNEQFF.

This chain joins TRBV4-3 and TRBJ2-7; 11 bases fit TRBD1. Germline assignment: CDR1 LGHNA and CDR2 YSLEER. The CDR3 extends over 16 amino acids. V lost 0 bases to trimming and J lost 2 bases; unmatched junction nucleotides: 3. The CDR3 loop reads CASSQDRGQGAYEQYF. The CDR3 DNA is TGCGCCAGCAGCCAAGATCGGGGACAGGGGGCCTACGAGCAGTACTTC.

The J gene is TRBJ2-1, the V gene TRBV7-3, with 8 bases matching TRBD2. The V gene's germline CDR1 is SGHTA and CDR2 FQGTGA. Germline trimming cut 5 bases from V and 10 bases from J; bases unmatched to any gene: 10. The CDR3 runs to 14 residues. DNA of the CDR3: TGTGCCAGCAGCCAGACGGGAGGGCCCACGGAGCAGTTCTTC. It codes for CASSQTGGPTEQFF.